This T cell receptor beta chain was captured by sequencing in a study of blood T cells in healthy people across ages. Isolated PBMCs totaled at least 7 million in each sample. A J-beta primer mix and a sample-barcoded 5' primer were used in a second PCR of roughly 6 to 12 cycles. TCRdb ran MiXCR on the 5' RACE reads and lists one entry per CDR3 protein. The data hold some 710,000 distinct CDR3 sequences, with about 47% observed a single time. The CDR3 has 14 amino acids. Germline CDR1 is SGHTA and CDR2 is FQGNSA. Trimming took off 0 bases at V and 6 bases at J, with 12 bases between the two ends. The study's findings and limits: The fall in TCR beta diversity per million T cells was roughly linear with age. Nothing was known about donor CMV status, and this possibly confounded expanded clonotype changes.

As concerns this clonotype: Its antigen is unknown.

The chain is built from TRBV7-2 and TRBJ2-7; TRBD1 or TRBD2 may be the D gene (5 bases each). The clonotype originates from a man older than 75 in good health. Source material: blood. The CDR3 region is CASSLAGGDGEQYF. The CDR3 nucleotides are TGTGCCAGCAGCTTAGCTGGGGGAGATGGCGAGCAGTACTTC.